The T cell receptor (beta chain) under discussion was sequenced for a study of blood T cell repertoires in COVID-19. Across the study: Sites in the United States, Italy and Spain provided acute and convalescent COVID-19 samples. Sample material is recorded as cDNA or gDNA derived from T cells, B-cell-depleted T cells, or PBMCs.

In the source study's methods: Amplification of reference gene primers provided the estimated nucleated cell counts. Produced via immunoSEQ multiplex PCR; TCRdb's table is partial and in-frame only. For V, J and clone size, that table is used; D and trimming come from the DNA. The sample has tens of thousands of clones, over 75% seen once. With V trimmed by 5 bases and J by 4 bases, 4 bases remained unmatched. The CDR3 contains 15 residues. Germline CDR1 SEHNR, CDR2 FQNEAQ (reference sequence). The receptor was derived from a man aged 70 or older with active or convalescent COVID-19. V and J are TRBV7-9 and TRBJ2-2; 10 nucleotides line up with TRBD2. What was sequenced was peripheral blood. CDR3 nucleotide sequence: TGTGCCAGCAGCAGGCTAGCGGGAGCCACCGGGGAGCTGTTTTTT. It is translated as CASSRLAGATGELFF.